This TCR beta chain was sequenced in a study of Graves' ophthalmopathy and Graves' hyperthyroidism. Study summary: Stable hyperthyroidism denotes an absence of ophthalmopathy throughout 18 months of follow-up. General study findings and limits: Most clonotypes expanded in thyroid above 0.001 frequency were present in blood too. In predicting ophthalmopathy progression, the model reached roughly 71% sensitivity and roughly 75% specificity.

RNA transcripts were the source from which TCR beta CDR3 regions were amplified. First-round RT-PCR relied on HTBI primers, and a second-round multiplex PCR came next. MiXCR was run by TCRdb on the multiplex PCR reads, yielding one entry per CDR3 protein. The sample comprises about 500,000 distinct CDR3 sequences, roughly 39% of which are singletons, and 3.5% to 5% rests with the top ten. Looked up from germline, CDR1 is SNHLY and CDR2 is FYNNEI. Trimming cost V 5 bases and J 5 bases; bases outside gene matches: 23. The CDR3 is 20 amino acids. Comments on this clonotype: Its antigen is as yet unknown.

The sequenced sample was peripheral blood or thyroid tissue (not recorded which). The chain carries TRBV2 and TRBJ1-5; 8 bases map to TRBD1. The sequence derives from an adult man with Graves' hyperthyroidism. The CDR3 DNA reads as TGTGCCAGCAGTTTAGGAAGCAGGGGGCCATTCCTACAAACGGATCAGCCCCAGCATTTT. This sequence encodes CASSLGSRGPFLQTDQPQHF.